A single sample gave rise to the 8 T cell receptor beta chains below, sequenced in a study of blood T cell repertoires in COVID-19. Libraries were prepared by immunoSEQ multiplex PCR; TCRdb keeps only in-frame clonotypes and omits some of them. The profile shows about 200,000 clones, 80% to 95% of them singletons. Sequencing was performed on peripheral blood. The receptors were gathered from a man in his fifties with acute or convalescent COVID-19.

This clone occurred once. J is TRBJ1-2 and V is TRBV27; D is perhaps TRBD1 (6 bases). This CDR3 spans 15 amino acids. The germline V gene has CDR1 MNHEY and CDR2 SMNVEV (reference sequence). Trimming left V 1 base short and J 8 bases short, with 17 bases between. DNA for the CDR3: TGTGCCAGCAGTTTATTGGCAACAGGGAATTCGGGCTACACCTTC. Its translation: CASSLLATGNSGYTF.

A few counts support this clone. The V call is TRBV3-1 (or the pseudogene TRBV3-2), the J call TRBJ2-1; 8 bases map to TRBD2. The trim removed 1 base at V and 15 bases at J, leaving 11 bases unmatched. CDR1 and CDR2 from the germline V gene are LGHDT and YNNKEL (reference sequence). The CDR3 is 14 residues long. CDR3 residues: CASSQAGGRIGAFF. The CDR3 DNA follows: TGTGCCAGCAGCCAAGCGGGGGGGCGAATCGGGGCGTTCTTC.

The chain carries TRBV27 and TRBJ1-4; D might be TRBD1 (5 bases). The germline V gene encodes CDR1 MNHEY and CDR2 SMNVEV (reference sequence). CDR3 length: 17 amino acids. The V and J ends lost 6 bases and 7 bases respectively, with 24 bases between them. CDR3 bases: TGTGCCAGCAGGAAGATCGGTACGGCAGGGCTGGCTGAAAAACTGTTTTTT. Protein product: CASRKIGTAGLAEKLFF.

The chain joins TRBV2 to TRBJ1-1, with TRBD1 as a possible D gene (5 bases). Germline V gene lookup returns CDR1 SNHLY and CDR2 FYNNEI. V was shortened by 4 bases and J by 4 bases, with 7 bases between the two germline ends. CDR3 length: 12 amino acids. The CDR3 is CASSVRGTEAFF. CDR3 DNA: TGTGCCAGCAGTGTTAGGGGCACTGAAGCTTTCTTT.

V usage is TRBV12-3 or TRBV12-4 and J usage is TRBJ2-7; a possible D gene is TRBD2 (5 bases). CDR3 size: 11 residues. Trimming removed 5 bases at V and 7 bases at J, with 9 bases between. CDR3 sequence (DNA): TGTGCCAGCAGTCGTGGGAGAGAGCAGTACGTC. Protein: CASSRGREQYV.

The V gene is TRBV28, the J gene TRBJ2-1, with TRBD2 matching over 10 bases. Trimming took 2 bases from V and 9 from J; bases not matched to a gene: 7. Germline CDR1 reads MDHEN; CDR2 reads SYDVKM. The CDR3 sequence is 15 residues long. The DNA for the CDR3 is TGTGCCAGCAGTTTAGTGTCTAGCGGGAGCCGTGAGCAGTTCTTC. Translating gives CASSLVSSGSREQFF.

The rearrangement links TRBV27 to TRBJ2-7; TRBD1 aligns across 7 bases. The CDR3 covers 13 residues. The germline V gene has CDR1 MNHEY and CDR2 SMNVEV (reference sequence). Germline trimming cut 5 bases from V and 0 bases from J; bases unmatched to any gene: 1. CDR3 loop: CASSDRASYEQYF. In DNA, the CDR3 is TGTGCCAGCAGTGACAGGGCCTCCTACGAGCAGTACTTC.

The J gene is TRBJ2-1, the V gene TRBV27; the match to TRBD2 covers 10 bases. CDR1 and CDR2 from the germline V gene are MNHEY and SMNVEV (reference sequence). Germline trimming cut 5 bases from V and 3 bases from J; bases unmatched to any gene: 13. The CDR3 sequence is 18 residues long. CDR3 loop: CASSPKTSSGGVYNEQFF. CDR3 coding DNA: TGTGCCAGCAGTCCCAAAACCTCAAGCGGGGGGGTCTACAATGAGCAGTTCTTC.